The 31 T cell receptor beta chains below all came from one sample that was sequenced in a study of cytomegalovirus exposure and HLA in healthy donors. TCRdb's table, derived via immunoSEQ multiplex PCR, lists solely in-frame clones and lacks some. The table lists some 68,000 clones, over 95% of them singletons. Sequenced sample: PBMCs. All receptors derive from a man aged 18 to 30 in good health and CMV-seronegative.

The chain has TRBV30 and TRBJ1-1, with D perhaps TRBD1 (6 bases). The length of the CDR3 is 16 residues. The germline V and J ends were trimmed by 3 bases and 1 base, with 18 bases remaining between them. Germline V CDR1 and CDR2: GTSNPN, SVGIG (reference sequence). In DNA form, the CDR3 reads TGTGCCTGGAGCCCCTTTATCAGGGGAAGGAACACTGAAGCTTTCTTT. Encoded protein: CAWSPFIRGRNTEAFF.

The chain has TRBV10-2 and TRBJ1-3; the D is unclear. CDR3 size: 14 residues. The germline gives CDR1 WSHSY, CDR2 SAAADI. Trimming removed 2 bases at V and 5 bases at J, with 10 bases between. The CDR3 DNA reads TGCGCCAGCAGTGAGGGGGAGGCACGAAACACCATATATTTT. This codes for CASSEGEARNTIYF.

This chain links TRBV28 with TRBJ1-5; 9 nucleotides align to TRBD1. The germline gives CDR1 MDHEN, CDR2 SYDVKM. V shed 6 bases and J 3 bases; nucleotides not matched to a gene: 6. The CDR3 has 15 amino acids. CDR3 loop: CASSTGTGNNQPQHF. Written as DNA, the CDR3 is TGTGCCAGCAGCACCGGGACAGGGAACAATCAGCCCCAGCATTTT.

The chain employs TRBV19 and TRBJ2-3; D ambiguous. CDR3 length equals 14 residues. Germline CDR1 LNHDA, CDR2 SQIVND (reference sequence). V was trimmed by 1 base and J by 3 bases, leaving 8 bases between them. Here the CDR3 reads CASSIGALTDTQYF. The DNA of the CDR3 is TGTGCCAGTAGTATAGGGGCCCTGACAGATACGCAGTATTTT.

In its sample, this clone was seen once. V gene TRBV6-6 combines with J gene TRBJ1-1, with D perhaps TRBD1 (6 bases). This CDR3 has 13 residues. V gave up 6 bases and J gave up 3 bases, with 11 bases separating them. Germline values: CDR1 MNHNY, CDR2 SVGAGI (reference sequence). The CDR3 nucleotides read TGTGCCAGCAGCTATGGACAGTACACTGAAGCTTTCTTT. This gives the protein CASSYGQYTEAFF.

J is TRBJ1-3 and V is TRBV7-9; the D gene is possibly TRBD1 (6 bases). V gave up 5 bases and J gave up 0 bases, with 11 bases separating them. The CDR3 contains 15 residues. CDR1 SEHNR and CDR2 FQNEAQ come from the germline V gene (reference sequence). CDR3 loop: CASSPTGSSGNTIYF. As DNA, the CDR3 is TGTGCCAGCAGCCCGACAGGCAGCTCTGGAAACACCATATATTTT.

The chain combines TRBV7-3 with TRBJ2-3; 9 nucleotides match TRBD2. The length of the CDR3 is 15 residues. Germline V CDR1 and CDR2: SGHTA, FQGTGA. V dropped 5 bases and J dropped 0; count of bases not matched to a gene: 3. Here the CDR3 reads CASSRTSVSTDTQYF. The DNA of the CDR3 is TGTGCCAGCAGCCGGACTAGCGTGAGCACAGATACGCAGTATTTT.

The V gene is TRBV11-3, the J gene TRBJ1-1; D possibly corresponds to TRBD1 (5 bases). CDR3 length: 16 residues. Deletions cut 2 bases from V and 3 bases from J, with 16 bases between. Germline V gene lookup returns CDR1 SGHNT and CDR2 YENEEA. CDR3 DNA sequence: TGTGCCAGCAGCTTAAGAGGATCAGGGAGGGACACTGAAGCTTTCTTT. Translation gives CASSLRGSGRDTEAFF. The variable domain in full, with the rest retrieved from reference TRBV11-3 and TRBJ1-1, is EAGVVQSPRYKIIEKKQPVAFWCNPISGHNTLYWYLQNLGQGPELLIRYENEEAVDDSQLPKDRFSAERLKGVDSTLKIQPAELGDSAVYLCASSLRGSGRDTEAFFGQGTRLTVV.

The gene calls are TRBV11-2 and TRBJ2-5; 12 bases map to TRBD1. The assigned J gene may be wrong: the sequence end matches TRBJ2-7 better. CDR1 is SGHAT and CDR2 is FQNNGV in the germline V gene. The CDR3 has 17 amino acids. The CDR3, as DNA: TGTGCCAGCAGCCACCCGTCCGGGACAGGGGGCTGGTACGAGCAGTACTTC. This encodes CASSHPSGTGGWYEQYF.

This clone is labeled medium-sized. The V call is TRBV11-2, the J call TRBJ2-3; 8 bases line up with TRBD1. The germline V gene has CDR1 SGHAT and CDR2 FQNNGV. With V trimmed by 6 bases and J by 5 bases, 7 bases remained unmatched. This CDR3 contains 14 residues. CDR3 DNA sequence: TGTGCCAGCAGTCTACAGGGGGTGGGAGATACGCAGTATTTT. Protein: CASSLQGVGDTQYF.

The chain uses TRBV5-1 and TRBJ2-7, with 10 bases lining up with TRBD2. CDR3 length equals 18 residues. From germline, CDR1 is SGHRS and CDR2 YFSETQ. J was trimmed by 4 bases and V by 4 bases; bases with no gene match: 17. The CDR3 DNA follows: TGCGCCAGCAGCCTAAGGACGGATTACCTAGCGGGAGAATACGAGCAGTACTTC. Encoded protein: CASSLRTDYLAGEYEQYF. Complete variable domain (other parts from reference TRBV5-1 and TRBJ2-7): KAGVTQTPRYLIKTRGQQVTLSCSPISGHRSVSWYQQTPGQGLQFLFEYFSETQRNKGNFPGRFSGRQFSNSRSEMNVSTLELGDSALYLCASSLRTDYLAGEYEQYFGPGTRLTVT.

The chain joins TRBV27 to TRBJ1-2; 8 bases are shared with TRBD1. The CDR3 length is 14 residues. Per germline, CDR1 MNHEY and CDR2 SMNVEV (reference sequence). J lost 4 bases, V lost 3 bases, and 4 bases had no gene match. CDR3 amino acids: CASSLQGAGYGYTF. In DNA, the CDR3 is TGTGCCAGCAGTTTGCAGGGGGCCGGCTATGGCTACACCTTC.

The V gene is TRBV2, the J gene TRBJ1-3; D may be TRBD1 (6 bases). This CDR3 region has 13 residues. The V end was cut by 7 bases, the J end by 2 bases, with 9 bases between. CDR1 is SNHLY, CDR2 FYNNEI, per germline. Written as DNA, the CDR3 is TGTGCCAGCACTGACAGGCCTGGAAACACCATATATTTT. Amino acids: CASTDRPGNTIYF.

V usage is TRBV19 and J usage is TRBJ1-4; D remains ambiguous. The CDR3 is 13 residues long. Looked up from germline, CDR1 is LNHDA and CDR2 is SQIVND (reference sequence). Trimming took off 5 bases at V and 11 bases at J, with 15 bases between the two ends. CDR3 bases: TGTGCCAGTAGTCCCCCAGGTAGTTGGAAACTGTTTTTT. It yields the protein CASSPPGSWKLFF. Full variable domain (remainder filled in from reference TRBV19 and TRBJ1-4): DGGITQSPKYLFRKEGQNVTLSCEQNLNHDAMYWYRQDPGQGLRLIYYSQIVNDFQKGDIAEGYSVSREKKESFPLTVTSAQKNPTAFYLCASSPPGSWKLFFGSGTQLSVL.

V gene TRBV19 combines with J gene TRBJ1-3, with D hard to call. The CDR3 sequence is 17 residues long. Deletions cut 3 bases from V and 0 bases from J, with 15 bases between. CDR1 and CDR2 from the germline V gene are LNHDA and SQIVND (reference sequence). The CDR3 reads CASSIGFRSSSGNTIYF. The CDR3 DNA follows: TGTGCCAGTAGTATTGGTTTCCGGTCGAGCTCTGGAAACACCATATATTTT.

This chain links TRBV23-1 with TRBJ1-1; 9 nucleotides line up with TRBD1. TRBV23-1 is placed among ORFs of uncertain function. The CDR3 runs 18 residues. Unmatched junction bases numbered 12, after V lost 3 bases and J lost 1 base. The CDR3 loop reads CASSHPTRQGGTNTEAFF. In DNA form, the CDR3 reads TGCGCCAGCAGTCATCCAACCCGACAGGGGGGAACGAACACTGAAGCTTTCTTT.

The V call is TRBV21-1, the J call TRBJ1-2; the table gives TRBD1 as D, unverified against the DNA. TRBV21-1 is termed a pseudogene. The CDR3 runs 15 residues. Here the CDR3 DNA reads TGTGCCAGCAGCAAGTTAAACAGGGGGACCTATGGCTACACCTTC. Amino acid sequence: CASSKLNRGTYGYTF.

The rearrangement uses TRBV28 and TRBJ2-7, with 8 positions matching TRBD1. V shed 7 bases and J 2 bases; nucleotides not matched to a gene: 10. Per germline, CDR1 MDHEN and CDR2 SYDVKM. The CDR3 is 15 amino acids. CDR3 loop: CASTRLGGQAYEQYF. In DNA, the CDR3 is TGTGCCAGCACCCGTTTGGGGGGACAGGCCTACGAGCAGTACTTC.

This sequence joins TRBV27 and TRBJ2-5, with TRBD1 identical over 7 bases. Germline lookup yields CDR1 MNHEY and CDR2 SMNVEV (reference sequence). V gave up 0 bases and J gave up 5 bases; unmatched junction bases: 9. The CDR3 consists of 16 residues. CDR3 sequence: CASSLSGRGRGETQYF. The CDR3 DNA reads TGTGCCAGCAGTTTATCGGGAAGGGGGCGAGGGGAGACCCAGTACTTC.

This chain links TRBV7-3 with TRBJ1-1; 9 nucleotides match TRBD1. Germline V gives CDR1 SGHTA, CDR2 FQGTGA. The CDR3 sequence is 15 residues long. After removal of 4 bases from V and 0 bases from J, the junction contained 3 bases not matched to a gene. CDR3 in amino acids: CASSSTGGLNTEAFF. The DNA of the CDR3 is TGTGCCAGCAGCTCGACAGGGGGTTTGAACACTGAAGCTTTCTTT.

The rearrangement joins TRBV15 to TRBJ2-3, with D perhaps matching TRBD2 (5 bases). Trimming stripped 7 bases from V and 0 bases from J, with 14 bases between. The CDR3 is 15 amino acids. CDR1 is LNHNV and CDR2 is YYDKDF in the germline V gene (reference sequence). The CDR3 nucleotides read TGTGCCACCAACCCACACCGGGGAAGCACAGATACGCAGTATTTT. Translated: CATNPHRGSTDTQYF.

This chain uses TRBV5-6 with TRBJ1-5, with D perhaps matching TRBD1 (5 bases). The V gene's germline CDR1 is SGHDT and CDR2 YYEEEE. This CDR3 is 15 amino acids long. V was pared by 3 bases and J by 0 bases, with 10 bases between. CDR3 protein: CASSSRQSSNQPQHF. The CDR3, as DNA: TGTGCCAGCAGCTCCCGACAGAGTAGCAATCAGCCCCAGCATTTT.

The chain links TRBV5-4 to TRBJ1-5; 10 bases agree with TRBD1. The V gene's germline CDR1 is SGHNT and CDR2 YYREEE (reference sequence). The J segment lost 2 bases and the V segment lost 2 bases, leaving 1 base of the junction unmatched. CDR3 length equals 15 residues. The CDR3 DNA reads TGTGCCAGCAGCTTAGGGACAGGGGGCAATCAGCCCCAGCATTTT. Encoded protein: CASSLGTGGNQPQHF.

V gene TRBV30 combines with J gene TRBJ1-1; D not resolved. Deletions cut 3 bases from V and 6 bases from J, with 8 bases between. The CDR3 loop spans 11 amino acids. Germline CDR1 and CDR2: GTSNPN and SVGIG (reference sequence). In DNA form, the CDR3 reads TGTGCCTGGAGATACTACGCTGAAGCTTTCTTT. Protein sequence: CAWRYYAEAFF.

V is TRBV4-1 and J is TRBJ1-6, with 7 bases matching TRBD1. The CDR3 contains 15 residues. Trimming took 1 base from V and 6 from J; bases not matched to a gene: 3. CDR1 MGHRA and CDR2 YSYEKL come from the germline V gene. This CDR3 is CASSQATGPNSPLHF. DNA for the CDR3: TGCGCCAGCAGCCAAGCGACAGGGCCTAATTCACCCCTCCACTTT.

This chain joins TRBV28 and TRBJ1-1; D might be TRBD1 (6 bases). CDR1 is MDHEN and CDR2 is SYDVKM in the germline V gene. This CDR3 is 14 amino acids long. V lost 4 bases, J lost 6 bases, and 15 bases lay in between. The CDR3 spells CASSSSGGRAEAFF. In DNA form, the CDR3 reads TGTGCCAGCAGTTCCTCGGGGGGGCGGGCTGAAGCTTTCTTT.

V and J are TRBV19 and TRBJ1-5; 8 nucleotides line up with TRBD1. The CDR3 runs 13 residues. Germline CDR1 LNHDA, CDR2 SQIVND (reference sequence). The V gene end was trimmed by 8 bases and the J gene end by 7 bases; junction bases not matched to a gene: 7. CDR3 protein: CASHGQGGQPQHF. Written as DNA, the CDR3 is TGTGCCAGTCATGGACAGGGTGGACAGCCCCAGCATTTT.

The chain couples TRBV29-1 to TRBJ2-1, with TRBD2 identical over 11 bases. CDR3 length equals 15 residues. Germline V lookup: CDR1 SQVTM, CDR2 ANQGSEA. Trimming cost V 6 bases and J 3 bases; bases outside gene matches: 7. CDR3 nucleotide sequence: TGCAGCGTGACTAGCGGGACGACGATCTACAATGAGCAGTTCTTC. Encoded protein: CSVTSGTTIYNEQFF.

The chain couples TRBV11-2 to TRBJ2-2, with TRBD2 identical over 11 bases. Per the germline V gene, CDR1 is SGHAT and CDR2 is FQNNGV. Losses at the gene ends were 10 bases for V and 0 bases for J; bases not matched to a gene: 7. This CDR3 spans 16 amino acids. The CDR3 DNA reads TGTGCCACCCCGGGGACTAGCGGTTCGAACACCGGGGAGCTGTTTTTT. Protein: CATPGTSGSNTGELFF.

This clone has just one count. The gene calls are TRBV7-6 and TRBJ1-6; unclear D gene. The CDR3 spans 15 residues. Germline CDR1 SGHVS, CDR2 FNYEAQ. The V end was cut by 0 bases, the J end by 7 bases, with 10 bases between. CDR3 nucleotides: TGTGCCAGCAGCTTAGCGCGAACAGAAAATTCACCCCTCCACTTT. It codes for CASSLARTENSPLHF.

The CDR3 region is CATTGLAGETDTQYF. Written as DNA, the CDR3 is TGTGCCACAACAGGGCTAGCGGGAGAGACAGATACGCAGTATTTT. The chain employs TRBV10-3 and TRBJ2-3; 10 bases line up with TRBD2. Trimming cost V 10 bases and J 3 bases; bases outside gene matches: 10. The CDR3 has 15 residues. In germline, CDR1 is ENHRY, CDR2 SYGVKD.